The clone carrying this TCR beta chain occurred a few times. Its matching antigen is unknown. It was via CD45RO/CCR7/CD25/CD127/CD95/CD27 that CD4+ naive, central memory, regulatory and stem cell-like memory cells were sorted. The data were obtained in a study of beta chain features in type 1 diabetes. Findings and limits, study-wide: Because the template was cDNA, high-expressing cells might be over-represented. In all four CD4+ subsets, TCRB CDR3 length was significantly, moderately reduced in type 1 diabetes.

The CDR3 covers 12 residues. V was pared by 8 bases and J by 2 bases, with 10 bases between. Per the germline V gene, CDR1 is MNHEY and CDR2 is SVGAGI. The isolated RNA, all of it, was reverse transcribed, so expressed TCRB transcripts were what got sequenced. TCRdb keeps only in-frame clones here, not all; method: immunoSEQ multiplex PCR. The table lists 140,000 or so clones, roughly 10% of them singletons. Sequences were obtained from naive CD4+ T cells from blood. The TCR comes from a man between 18 and 29 years old in good health. The chain couples TRBV6-5 to TRBJ2-7; D is unresolved. For the CDR3, the DNA is TGTGCCAGCCTAGACGGCACCTACGAGCAGTACTTC. It yields the protein CASLDGTYEQYF.